Listed below are T cell receptor beta chains from one sample, sequenced in a study of blood T cell repertoires in COVID-19. TCRdb's table, derived via immunoSEQ multiplex PCR, lists solely in-frame clones and lacks some. The sample lists 140,000 or so clones; 75% to 85% were seen once. Sequenced: peripheral blood. All receptors derive from a man in his 60s with active or convalescent COVID-19. The CDR3 runs from the conserved cysteine through the conserved F or W. A D gene is named only where the DNA matches it firmly.

D gene,V gene,J gene,CDR3 protein
.,TRBV10-1,TRBJ2-7,CASSVGASLEQYF
TRBD2,TRBV7-9,TRBJ2-7,CASSWGGSPEQYF
TRBD1,TRBV28,TRBJ1-1,CASTELSDRARTEAFF
.,TRBV5-1,TRBJ2-2,CASSWGDRNTGELFF
.,TRBV7-2,TRBJ2-2,CASSPWRTDTGELFF
.,TRBV19,TRBJ1-2,CAATQGFYGYTF
TRBD1,TRBV7-2,TRBJ1-4,CASSLGDRGRKLFF
.,TRBV6-6,TRBJ1-5,CASSAPEGFVQPQHF
TRBD2,TRBV30,TRBJ2-1,CAWSVDPTSGSPRWNEQFF
TRBD1,TRBV7-8,TRBJ1-2,CASGQGGGGYTF
.,TRBV5-1,TRBJ1-3,CASSLAPDSPAGNTIYF